This is a list of T cell receptor beta chains from one sample in a study of T-cell memory formation after mild COVID-19. TCRdb redid the calling of the 5' RACE reads with MiXCR, one entry per CDR3 protein. The profile shows about 300,000 distinct CDR3 sequences, 19% of them singletons. Material: PBMCs or a T cell subset sorted from them (not recorded which). The receptors come from a man in his late teens or twenties who had mild COVID-19 (a few samples of this study predate the infection). Cell type and time point are not known. Each CDR3 is given with its conserved first and last residue. D genes are given only for firm matches. Clone size appears in some rows only: once, few, many, or a class for an expanded clone.

D,J,V,size,CDR3,DNA
TRBD1,TRBJ1-4,TRBV4-1,.,CASSHGPYHRGSNEKLFF,TGCGCCAGCAGCCACGGCCCCTACCACAGGGGAAGTAATGAAAAACTGTTTTTT
TRBD1,TRBJ2-3,TRBV9,.,CASSLDAGTGAADTQYF,TGTGCCAGCAGCCTGGACGCCGGGACAGGGGCGGCAGATACGCAGTATTTT
.,TRBJ2-3,TRBV2,few,CASSEGLAVDTQYF,TGTGCCAGCAGTGAAGGATTAGCGGTAGATACGCAGTATTTT
TRBD1,TRBJ1-4,TRBV5-1,.,CASSLSTGTGGEKLFF,TGCGCCAGCAGCTTAAGTACCGGGACAGGTGGGGAAAAACTGTTTTTT
.,TRBJ2-7,TRBV7-9,.,CACSVSLDEQYF,TGTGCCTGTTCCGTCTCCCTGGACGAGCAGTACTTC
TRBD1,TRBJ1-2,TRBV27,.,CASSLWATGAGYTF,TGTGCCAGCAGTTTATGGGCCACAGGGGCTGGCTACACCTTC
TRBD1,TRBJ2-4,TRBV25-1,few,CASSLTGGTKNIQYF,TGTGCCAGCAGTTTAACAGGGGGCACCAAAAACATTCAGTACTTC
.,TRBJ1-4,TRBV5-6,.,CASTLVGTNEKLFF,TGTGCCAGCACTCTGGTGGGGACTAATGAAAAACTGTTTTTT
.,TRBJ1-1,TRBV5-1,.,CASSFGSRGAEAFF,TGCGCCAGCAGCTTCGGTTCGAGGGGCGCTGAAGCTTTCTTT
.,TRBJ1-1,TRBV7-2,few,CASSSSSGRMNTEAFF,TGTGCCAGCAGCTCGTCCTCGGGACGCATGAACACTGAAGCTTTCTTT
.,TRBJ1-6,TRBV2,.,CAGGMGDSPLHF,TGTGCCGGAGGGATGGGCGATTCACCCCTCCACTTT
TRBD1,TRBJ1-2,TRBV5-1,many,CASSPGQAQGTGYTF,TGCGCCAGCAGCCCGGGACAGGCGCAAGGGACTGGCTACACCTTC
.,TRBJ2-1,TRBV10-3,many,CAISEGHSSYNEQFF,TGTGCCATCAGTGAAGGCCATAGCTCCTACAATGAGCAGTTCTTC
TRBD2,TRBJ2-1,TRBV5-1,few,CASSAGLAGRNEQFF,TGCGCCAGCAGCGCCGGACTAGCGGGGCGTAATGAGCAGTTCTTC
TRBD1,TRBJ2-1,TRBV5-1,many,CASSLAGTGYNEQFF,TGCGCCAGCAGCTTGGCCGGGACAGGGTACAATGAGCAGTTCTTC
.,TRBJ2-2,TRBV4-3,.,CASSQDRRGTGELFF,TGCGCCAGCAGCCAAGATCGACGCGGTACCGGGGAGCTGTTTTTT
.,TRBJ1-2,TRBV11-2,few,CASSSLGVGWEGYTF,TGTGCCAGCAGCTCACTTGGGGTAGGGTGGGAAGGCTACACCTTC
.,TRBJ2-7,TRBV5-6,.,CASSLNGAQDYEQYF,TGTGCCAGCAGCTTGAACGGGGCGCAGGACTACGAGCAGTACTTC
.,TRBJ1-1,TRBV5-1,many,CASSLAGLSLNTEAFF,TGCGCCAGCAGCTTGGCCGGGCTTAGTTTGAACACTGAAGCTTTCTTT
TRBD2,TRBJ2-3,TRBV5-1,few,CASSFQLSGGTTDTQYF,TGCGCCAGCAGCTTCCAACTAAGCGGGGGGACCACAGATACGCAGTATTTT
.,TRBJ1-6,TRBV5-6,few,CASSGGTAGRASPLHF,TGTGCCAGCAGCGGAGGAACGGCGGGCCGAGCTTCACCCCTCCACTTT
TRBD1,TRBJ2-7,TRBV27,few,CASRGGQGYEQYF,TGTGCCAGCAGGGGGGGACAGGGCTACGAGCAGTACTTC
.,TRBJ2-5,TRBV7-2,.,CASSRSEETQYF,TGTGCCAGCAGCCGTTCGGAAGAGACCCAGTACTTC
.,TRBJ1-2,TRBV4-1,few,CASSQDAGLRGGYTF,TGCGCCAGCAGCCAAGATGCGGGGTTACGGGGTGGCTACACCTTC
.,TRBJ1-1,TRBV20-1,.,CTPSLNTEAFF,TGCACCCCGAGTCTTAACACTGAAGCTTTCTTT
TRBD1,TRBJ1-1,TRBV5-1,few,CASTLQGANTEAFF,TGCGCCAGCACCCTACAGGGGGCGAACACTGAAGCTTTCTTT
TRBD2,TRBJ2-1,TRBV7-2,few,CASSSTGLAGDEQFF,TGTGCCAGCAGCTCGACGGGACTAGCGGGGGACGAGCAGTTCTTC
.,TRBJ1-2,TRBV6-2/TRBV6-3,.,CASRASGYHGYTF,TGTGCCAGCAGGGCCTCAGGGTACCATGGCTACACCTTC
TRBD1,TRBJ1-4,TRBV10-3,few,CAARTGENEKLFF,TGTGCCGCCCGGACAGGGGAAAATGAAAAACTGTTTTTT
.,TRBJ2-3,TRBV7-2,many,CASSLTADTQYF,TGTGCCAGCAGCTTAACGGCAGATACGCAGTATTTT
TRBD1,TRBJ2-1,TRBV5-1,.,CASSLGDRGQLWQFF,TGCGCCAGCAGCTTGGGGGACAGGGGACAATTGTGGCAGTTCTTC
.,TRBJ2-1,TRBV6-5,few,CASSYSGAQFF,TGTGCCAGCAGTTACTCGGGGGCCCAGTTCTTC
.,TRBJ2-7,TRBV10-3,.,CAIGQSSYEQYF,TGTGCCATAGGACAGAGCTCCTACGAGCAGTACTTC
TRBD2,TRBJ2-5,TRBV24-1,few,CATSDFTRGDQETQYF,TGTGCCACCAGTGATTTTACACGGGGGGACCAAGAGACCCAGTACTTC
.,TRBJ2-1,TRBV5-1,few,CASSLEAPEDEQFF,TGCGCCAGCAGCTTGGAGGCCCCAGAAGATGAGCAGTTCTTC
.,TRBJ2-5,TRBV11-2,.,CASRPTGQTQYF,TGTGCCAGCAGACCGACGGGACAGACCCAGTACTTC
.,TRBJ1-6,TRBV6-2/TRBV6-3,.,CASLRGPPLDYNSPLHF,TGTGCCAGCCTTCGTGGTCCCCCACTGGATTATAATTCACCCCTCCACTTT